This T cell receptor beta chain was sequenced in a study of blood T cell repertoires in COVID-19. Study information: Acute and convalescent COVID-19 samples came from the United States, Italy and Spain.

Study processing details: Amplified reference gene primers provided the basis for estimating nucleated cell counts. TCRdb's copy holds only in-frame clones and misses some; the assay was immunoSEQ multiplex PCR. The V and J calls and the clone size are those of that table, but D and trimming were determined from the DNA. Among 100,000 or so clones, approximately 83% were seen once, and the ten largest hold roughly 4.2%. The clonotype was recovered from a man aged 50 to 59 with acute or convalescent COVID-19. Specimen: peripheral blood.

CDR3 residues: CASSPTAYSNQPQHF. The CDR3 DNA sequence: TGTGCCAGCAGTCCAACAGCTTATAGCAATCAGCCCCAGCATTTT. The chain links TRBV6-5 to TRBJ1-5; D not resolved. This CDR3 region has 15 residues. The V end was cut by 5 bases, the J end by 0 bases, with 11 bases between. The germline V gene encodes CDR1 MNHEY and CDR2 SVGAGI.